This T cell receptor (beta chain) was sequenced for a study of PD-1 blockade in classical Hodgkin lymphoma. Germline V gene sequence: CDR1 SGHRS, CDR2 YFSETQ. Trimming took off 0 bases at V and 0 bases at J, with 13 bases between the two ends. This CDR3 contains 17 residues. In regard to this clone: Its antigen is unidentified.

Noted time point: cycle 4 day 1 (C4D1), after 6 weeks of nivolumab. In every patient, relapse followed autologous stem cell transplantation, while exposure to brentuximab vedotin differed. Best response was recorded as complete response, partial response or progressive disease. The study's findings and limits: A significant rise in TCR diversity by C4D1 was seen for CD4+ but not CD8+ cells. Patients who responded completely had about the same baseline diversity as newly diagnosed patients.

Assay used: immunoSEQ multiplex PCR; TCRdb lists only in-frame clones, some missing. The repertoire holds 40,000 to 50,000 clones, around 74% seen once, with over 2.5% in the top ten. The chain links TRBV5-1 to TRBJ1-3, with D perhaps matching TRBD1 (5 bases). This TCR was sampled from a human donor with classical Hodgkin lymphoma. Specimen: peripheral blood mononuclear cells (PBMCs), collected before the fourth cycle of nivolumab. The CDR3 DNA is TGCGCCAGCAGCTTGGCCGGGGACGCAGACTCTGGAAACACCATATATTTT. It yields the protein CASSLAGDADSGNTIYF.